The clone carrying this TCR beta chain has just a few counts. This entry belongs to a study of blood T cell repertoires in COVID-19. For the study at large: The United States, Italy and Spain provided the acute and convalescent COVID-19 samples. The cDNA or gDNA used as material had been derived from T cells, B-cell-depleted T cells, or PBMCs.

The assay was immunoSEQ multiplex PCR, and TCRdb's table has in-frame clones only and misses some. The table has 250,000 to 300,000 clones, about 89% seen once; the top ten hold more than 1%. Living in roughly 23 US areas, the participants were between 18 and 89 years of age. Participant-given clinical history determined each cohort assignment. The CDR3 covers 13 residues. Between the trimmed V and J ends, which lost 2 bases and 2 bases, there was a span of 6 bases. Per the germline V gene, CDR1 is SNHLY and CDR2 is FYNNEI. The chain couples TRBV2 to TRBJ1-2; unclear D gene. The origin of this receptor is a human donor in a cohort exposed to, infected with or recovered from COVID-19 (not recorded which). The donor label of this sample is uncertain. The sequencing input was PBMCs or T cells enriched from blood (not recorded which). Here the CDR3 DNA reads TGTGCCAGCAGTGAACAGGAAAACTATGGCTACACCTTC. The encoded protein is CASSEQENYGYTF.